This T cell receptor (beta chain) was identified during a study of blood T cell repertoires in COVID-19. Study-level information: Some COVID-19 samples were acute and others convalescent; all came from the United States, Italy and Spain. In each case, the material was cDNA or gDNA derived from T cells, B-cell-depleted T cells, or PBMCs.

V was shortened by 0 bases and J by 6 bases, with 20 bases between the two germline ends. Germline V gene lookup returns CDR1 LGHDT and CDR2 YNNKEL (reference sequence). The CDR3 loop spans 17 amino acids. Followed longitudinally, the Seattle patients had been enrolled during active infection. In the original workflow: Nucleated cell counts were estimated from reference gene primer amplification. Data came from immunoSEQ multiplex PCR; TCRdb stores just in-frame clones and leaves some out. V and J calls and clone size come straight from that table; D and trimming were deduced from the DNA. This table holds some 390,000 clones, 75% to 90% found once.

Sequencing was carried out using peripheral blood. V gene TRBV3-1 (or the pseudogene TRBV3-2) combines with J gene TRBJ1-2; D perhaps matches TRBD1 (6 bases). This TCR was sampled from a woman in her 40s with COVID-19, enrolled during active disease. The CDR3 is CASSQDFLRQVIDGYTF. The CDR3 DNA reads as TGTGCCAGCAGCCAAGATTTTCTGAGACAGGTTATTGATGGCTACACCTTC.